The entry that follows covers one T cell receptor beta chain sequence. Its antigen remains undetermined. No base quality information exists; no much larger clone differs at one position. The sample belongs to a study of cytomegalovirus exposure and HLA in healthy donors (dated by TCRdb to about 2017). At the level of the whole study: According to an earlier analysis of 587 of the donors, about 170 million T cells yielded 117 million unique TCR beta sequences and about 300 Gb of sequence data. Among the roughly 400 genotyped donors, under 90% belonged to the genetic ancestry cluster associated with self-reported Caucasian donors. Because of strong linkage in the cohort, roughly five DR-DQ haplotypes were treated as single units for association and clustering. Rather than drawing on any new phenotypic data, the later analysis identified candidate immune exposures from TCR beta sequences and the way those sequences occurred across donors. Using immunosequencing, the study profiled T cell repertoires from about 620 subjects and related those repertoires to cytomegalovirus serostatus. Among some 410 genotyped donors of the cohort, an average of about 240,000 unique TCR beta nucleotide sequences was sequenced per donor, of which about 20% were non-productive. HLA typing covered class I and class II loci at four-digit resolution. An early release that covered around 590 HLA-typed donors contained around 300 gigabases of sequencing data and roughly 84 million unique TCR sequences. A later analysis re-examined previously published TCR beta repertoires from roughly 650 donors and added high-resolution HLA genotyping to investigate patterns of TCR occurrence. Donor age, sex, ethnicity and CMV serostatus were compiled alongside the repertoire data. An earlier analysis of approximately 500 of the donors applied high-throughput TCR beta sequencing to assess whether each TCR beta V gene segment acted as functional or pseudogenic. Every discovery cohort repertoire had been produced on one sequencing platform. The number of typed donors differed by locus: about 629-630 for A, B, C, DRB1 and DQB1; some 500 for DQA1; approximately 600 for DPA1; and approximately 450 for DPB1. Besides the first cohort of roughly 640 subjects, a separate validation cohort made up of 120 or so different subjects was used. A later genetic analysis used genome-wide SNP genotypes for about 65% of the roughly 700 donors, treating that subset as a discovery cohort. The study aimed to test whether cataloging public T cell receptors could reveal signatures of past pathogen exposure. The study combined high-throughput TCR immunosequencing, statistical association of individual TCRs with disease status, and machine learning to predict cytomegalovirus infection status.

In total, approximately 690 healthy bone marrow donors made up the cohort. At the time of sampling, every cohort member was nominally healthy, though immune exposures that went unrecorded were likely present. CMV serostatus was recorded as positive for some 300 and negative for 352 of the 666 cohort members, whereas no CMV serostatus was recorded for the donor in question. A peripheral blood sample was provided by each donor, and peripheral blood mononuclear cells were used for TCR beta sequencing. The Qiagen DNeasy Blood Extraction Kit was used to extract genomic DNA from the blood cell samples. The paper's findings and limits, for the study overall: The study listed approximately 160 TCR beta chains as associated with cytomegalovirus. An earlier analysis of approximately 590 of the donors showed that most TCR beta V segments appeared in productive rearrangements either about 87% or about 30% of the time, which broadly matched IMGT annotations. In this cohort, only TCR beta chains were sequenced, and detectable features were limited by the absence of alpha or paired-chain data. According to a later analysis, TCR association rates differed among HLA loci, with DRB1 alleles showing the most associated TCRs and HLA-C alleles showing the fewest. It was suggested by the authors that the approach could potentially be generalized to other disease states and immunological phenotypes. Correlated functional status among segregating V segments might reflect linkage disequilibrium, but an unknown experimental factor could not be ruled out. According to a later analysis, most CMV-associated TCR beta chains appeared to be HLA-restricted, and the HLA associations seemed to be driven largely by CMV exposure. Assigning TCR associations to individual alleles was difficult when HLA alleles, especially DR and DQ, strongly co-occurred. For the cohort, immune exposure information was limited to CMV serostatus. Most TCR sequences were seen in very few donors, while some public TCRs were found in many individuals. The classifier was reported to diagnose cytomegalovirus status with high specificity and sensitivity in both the original cohort and the validation cohort. A later genetic analysis reported fewer N-insertions in productive TCRs among donors in an Asian-associated ancestry cluster than the approximately 700-donor mean. Seventeen rarely observed V segments, including chromosome 9 orphons, were excluded from the earlier analysis of approximately 600 of the donors because counts were too low. According to a later analysis, parvovirus B19, influenza, CMV and Epstein-Barr virus appeared linked to several top co-occurrence clusters. A cluster of highly shared sequence variants was judged likely to represent a technical artifact of the sequencing pipeline. In a later genetic analysis, a missense DCLRE1C variant was associated with V-gene and J-gene trimming of TCR beta chains, and the association was replicated in an independent cohort. In vitro tests confirmed that a few of the cytomegalovirus-associated TCR beta chains recognize cytomegalovirus antigens. In a later analysis, 16,951 TCR beta sequences were associated with specific HLA alleles at a false discovery rate of 0.05. A further reported finding was that TCR beta sequences accurately predicted the HLA-A and HLA-B alleles for most subjects in the first cohort. In a later analysis, HLA-associated TCR beta chains were found to be more clonally expanded and to have lower generation probabilities than equally common non-associated chains. Sequencing depth was assumed to be roughly uniform across donors in the presence/absence analyses, though that assumption may not hold. Because HLA typing was unavailable for some donors at each locus, only the typed subset was used in association tests.

The protocol used for the library was the immunoSEQ multiplex PCR assay. For the multiplex PCR, a mixture combining 60 forward primers for TCR Vbeta segments and 13 reverse primers for TCR Jbeta segments was used. A multiplex PCR assay on genomic DNA amplified the CDR3 region of rearranged TCR beta genes. On the Illumina HiSeq System, the amplified TCR beta libraries were sequenced as 87-base-pair reads. Per the source publication's procedure: A later analysis counted approximately 84 million unique TCR beta chains across the 650 to 700 repertoires, and 9.5 million to 11 million of these chains were shared by at least two donors. To remove PCR and sequencing errors, raw reads were error-corrected and collapsed into unique sequences using a nearest-neighbor algorithm that merged closely related sequences. CDR3 sequences were aligned to IMGT reference sequences to assign V, D and J gene segments. Each retained sequence needed at least a six-nucleotide match to both a V gene segment and a J gene segment. Rearrangements were classified as productive when the CDR3 lacked stop codons and remained in frame with V and J, and all other rearrangements were classified as non-productive. Following IMGT convention, CDR3 was defined as the stretch from the second conserved V-encoded cysteine to the conserved J-encoded phenylalanine. The earlier analysis of 587 of the donors excluded sequences that lacked an unambiguous match to a single V gene segment. In an earlier analysis of approximately 560 of the donors, a V segment was called functional when productive rearrangements were above 56.7%, and segregating when the standard deviation between donors exceeded 5%. A statistical classification framework was built for diagnosing cytomegalovirus status from the catalog of TCR beta chain sequences. In a later analysis, TCR nucleotide sequences were compared against IMGT/GENE-DB human TR gene sequences so that V and J genes could be assigned. In a later analysis, CDR3 sequences and most-parsimonious VDJ recombination scenarios were assigned using the TCRdist pipeline. In a later analysis, each TCR beta chain was defined by its CDR3 amino acid sequence together with its V-gene family, and reads lacking a unique V-gene family were excluded. As a way to deal with suspected cross-contamination and a sequencing artifact, a later analysis dropped roughly 620 nucleotide sequences that were highly shared and had low generation probability. In a later analysis, a clonal expansion index for each public chain was calculated from normalized within-repertoire ranks of inferred template counts. Generation probabilities in a later analysis came from a VDJ recombination model fitted to out-of-frame rearrangements, and those results were checked against IGoR. A later analysis scored TCR-TCR, TCR-HLA and TCR-CMV co-occurrence with hypergeometric tests, applying a repertoire-size bias correction to TCR pairs. In a later analysis, false discovery rates were estimated by permuting HLA or CMV assignments 20 times. In a later analysis, co-occurring TCRs were grouped with DBSCAN, and TCRdist sequence similarity was added when clustering was performed within HLA-allele-positive subsets. Repertoires with fewer than 30,000 or more than 120,000 public chains were left out of co-occurrence clustering, as were a few repertoires with anomalous nucleotide sharing. TCRdb retrieved this table from immuneACCESS and kept in-frame rearrangements only. Not all clones are present; in checked studies, unresolved V genes account for under half, and no reason is known for the remainder. The D gene and trimming were derived from the DNA, and the V and J assignments and clone size from that table. Counted in this sample were approximately 160,000 clones; over 75% of them appeared once. 1.9% of the sample goes to the ten largest clones.

Sequenced: PBMCs. The receptor was isolated from a human donor in good health.

Read as DNA, the sequence is TGCGCCAGCAGCCAAGGCGGGGGGGCCTATGGTGAGCAGTTCTTC. This gives the protein CASSQGGGAYGEQFF. The V gene is TRBV4-1 and the J gene is TRBJ2-1; 9 bases in the middle match TRBD2. V and J are trimmed by 1 base and 9 bases, and the gene matches miss 7 bases of the junction. CDR1 and CDR2 (MGHRA, YSYEKL) derive from the germline V gene. CDR3 length: 15 amino acids, cysteine to phenylalanine. Only the CDR3 DNA stays, 45 bases, in frame from base 1.